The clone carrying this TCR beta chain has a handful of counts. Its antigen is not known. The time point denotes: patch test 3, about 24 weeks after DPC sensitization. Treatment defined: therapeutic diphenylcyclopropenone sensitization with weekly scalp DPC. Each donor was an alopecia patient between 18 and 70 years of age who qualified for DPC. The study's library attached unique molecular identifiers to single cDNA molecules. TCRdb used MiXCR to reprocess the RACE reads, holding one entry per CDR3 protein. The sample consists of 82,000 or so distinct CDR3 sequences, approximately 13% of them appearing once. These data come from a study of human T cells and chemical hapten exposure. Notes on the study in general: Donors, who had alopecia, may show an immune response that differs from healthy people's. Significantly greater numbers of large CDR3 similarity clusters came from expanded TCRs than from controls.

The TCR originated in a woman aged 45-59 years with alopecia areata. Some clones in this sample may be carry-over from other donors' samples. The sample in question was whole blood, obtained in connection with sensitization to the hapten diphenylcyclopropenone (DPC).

CDR3 sequence: CASSPGLAGGEQYF. CDR3 in DNA: TGTGCCAGCAGCCCTGGACTAGCGGGAGGCGAGCAGTACTTC. V gene TRBV28 combines with J gene TRBJ2-7, with 14 nucleotides matching TRBD2. V lost 6 bases to trimming and J lost 6 bases; unmatched junction nucleotides: 4. CDR1 and CDR2 from the germline V gene are MDHEN and SYDVKM. This CDR3 region has 14 residues.